A single sample is the source of the 14 T cell receptor beta chains below, sequenced in a study of T cell responses to AZD1222 COVID-19 vaccine. The repertoire was sequenced with immunoSEQ multiplex PCR; TCRdb's copy has only in-frame clones and lacks some. The table lists 130,000 or so clones, roughly nine tenths of them singletons. Specimen: peripheral blood, collected 28 days after the second dose of the MenACWY control vaccine. The receptor source for this set is an adult who received the MenACWY meningococcal vaccine as a control.

CDR3 protein: CASTSLGTGDNSPLHF. The CDR3 DNA reads as TGTGCCAGCACGAGCCTAGGGACAGGAGATAATTCACCCCTCCACTTT. This chain connects TRBV28 to TRBJ1-6, with 8 bases lining up with TRBD1. CDR1 MDHEN and CDR2 SYDVKM come from the germline V gene. CDR3 size: 16 residues. V gave up 7 bases and J gave up 5 bases; unmatched junction bases: 10.

DNA of the CDR3: TGTGCCAGCAGTTTTCGTCCAGGGAGAAGCACAGATACGCAGTATTTT. Translated: CASSFRPGRSTDTQYF. The genes are TRBV27 and TRBJ2-3; D may be TRBD1 or TRBD2 (5 bases each). The V end lost 3 bases, the J end lost 0 bases, and 13 bases lay between the germline ends. The CDR3 loop spans 16 amino acids. Per germline, CDR1 MNHEY and CDR2 SMNVEV (reference sequence).

The chain recombines TRBV7-6 with TRBJ2-3; D unresolved. The CDR3 runs to 15 residues. CDR1 is SGHVS and CDR2 is FNYEAQ in the germline V gene. V was pared by 0 bases and J by 1 base, with 8 bases between. The CDR3 DNA follows: TGTGCCAGCAGCTTAGCGCAGGCCGGCACAGATACGCAGTATTTT. This translates into CASSLAQAGTDTQYF.

The V and J genes are TRBV7-9 and TRBJ2-1; possible D gene TRBD2, 5 bases. This CDR3 is 15 amino acids long. The germline V gene has CDR1 SEHNR and CDR2 FQNEAQ (reference sequence). V was pared by 10 bases and J by 0 bases, with 16 bases between. Here the CDR3 reads CATDLRDSSYNEQFF. The CDR3 DNA sequence: TGTGCCACCGACCTACGGGATAGCTCCTACAATGAGCAGTTCTTC.

The chain recombines TRBV27 with TRBJ1-5; D remains unclear. Germline CDR1 is MNHEY and CDR2 is SMNVEV (reference sequence). V was shortened by 5 bases and J by 0 bases, with 11 bases between the two germline ends. CDR3 size: 15 residues. The CDR3 protein is CASSNNRFSNQPQHF. Here the CDR3 DNA reads TGTGCCAGCAGTAATAATAGGTTTAGCAATCAGCCCCAGCATTTT.

In its sample, this clone was seen a few times. V is TRBV6-1 and J is TRBJ2-4; TRBD2 is a possible D gene (6 bases). V was clipped by 4 bases and J by 0 bases, with 13 bases between them. This CDR3 spans 16 amino acids. From germline, CDR1 is MNHNS and CDR2 SASEGT. CDR3 nucleotides: TGTGCCAGCAGTGGTCGGGACTCACTAGCCAAAAACATTCAGTACTTC. Amino acids: CASSGRDSLAKNIQYF.

The chain couples TRBV18 to TRBJ2-7, with D perhaps matching TRBD1 (5 bases). V was shortened by 0 bases and J by 9 bases, with 18 bases between the two germline ends. The CDR3 consists of 15 residues. Germline CDR1 reads KGHSH; CDR2 reads LQKENI. The CDR3 loop reads CASSPPQDGAWGQYF. The CDR3 DNA follows: TGTGCCAGCTCACCACCACAGGACGGAGCCTGGGGGCAGTACTTC.

V and J are TRBV12-3 or TRBV12-4 and TRBJ1-6; no firm D call. The CDR3 runs 13 residues. Trimming took 6 bases from V and 8 from J, leaving 11 bases between them. The CDR3 region is CASSQETDSPLHF. CDR3 nucleotides: TGTGCCAGCAGCCAGGAGACCGATTCACCCCTCCACTTT.

The genes are TRBV19 and TRBJ1-5; D is uncertain. The CDR3 spans 17 residues. V was pared by 6 bases and J by 4 bases, with 22 bases between. CDR1 is LNHDA, CDR2 SQIVND, per germline (reference sequence). Here the CDR3 reads CASSNSLGMGFNQPQHF. CDR3 coding DNA: TGTGCCAGTAGCAACAGTCTGGGCATGGGATTTAATCAGCCCCAGCATTTT. Full variable domain (missing parts from reference TRBV19 and TRBJ1-5): DGGITQSPKYLFRKEGQNVTLSCEQNLNHDAMYWYRQDPGQGLRLIYYSQIVNDFQKGDIAEGYSVSREKKESFPLTVTSAQKNPTAFYLCASSNSLGMGFNQPQHFGDGTRLSIL.

J is TRBJ1-2 and V is TRBV19; no definite D call. CDR3 length: 13 residues. V lost 0 bases and J lost 4, with 6 bases in between. CDR1 and CDR2 (germline): LNHDA, SQIVND (reference sequence). CDR3 amino acids: CASSIDGGYGYTF. The CDR3 bases are TGTGCCAGTAGTATAGATGGTGGCTATGGCTACACCTTC.

The genes are TRBV7-2 and TRBJ1-2; 7 nucleotides match TRBD1. With 5 bases clipped from V and 7 bases from J, the junction kept 13 bases outside the gene matches. The germline V gene has CDR1 SGHTA and CDR2 FQGNSA. The CDR3 sequence is 15 residues long. CDR3 in amino acids: CASSEQLRQGVGYTF. The CDR3 DNA reads TGTGCCAGCAGCGAACAGCTGAGGCAGGGGGTTGGCTACACCTTC. Full variable domain (missing parts from reference TRBV7-2 and TRBJ1-2): GAGVSQSPSNKVTEKGKDVELRCDPISGHTALYWYRQSLGQGLEFLIYFQGNSAPDKSGLPSDRFSAERTGGSVSTLTIQRTQQEDSAVYLCASSEQLRQGVGYTFGSGTRLTVV.

This rearrangement joins TRBV7-9 to TRBJ1-3; 8 nucleotides line up with TRBD1. Trimming at V came to 5 bases and at J to 0 bases, leaving 9 bases not matched to a gene. The CDR3 has 17 amino acids. The germline V gene has CDR1 SEHNR and CDR2 FQNEAQ (reference sequence). CDR3 amino acids: CASSPPGQAISGNTIYF. For the CDR3, the DNA is TGTGCCAGCAGCCCACCGGGACAGGCCATCTCTGGAAACACCATATATTTT.

This clone was recorded once. The J gene is TRBJ2-3, the V gene TRBV6-4; possibly TRBD2 for D (6 bases). Germline-derived CDR1 and CDR2 are MRHNA and SNTAGT. The V gene lost 5 bases and the J gene lost 0 bases, with 12 bases spanning the gap. The CDR3 spans 15 residues. In DNA, the CDR3 is TGTGCCAGCAGTATCTTCGCGGGGAGCACAGATACGCAGTATTTT. It codes for CASSIFAGSTDTQYF.

The chain couples TRBV7-2 to TRBJ1-3, with a weak D call TRBD1 (5 bases). Trimming pared 4 bases from V and 4 bases from J, leaving 14 bases between. Germline values: CDR1 SGHTA, CDR2 FQGNSA. The CDR3 consists of 15 residues. The CDR3: CASSYRGQGGNTIYF. DNA for the CDR3: TGTGCCAGCAGCTACCGAGGTCAGGGAGGAAACACCATATATTTT.